The present T cell receptor (beta chain) was sequenced within a study of graft-versus-host responses after intestinal transplantation. Study-level background: Isolated intestinal, liver-intestinal, or multivisceral transplants had been given to the recipients.

Comments on this clone: Its antigen is not identified.

Repertoires were generated with immunoSEQ multiplex PCR, while TCRdb's copy carries only in-frame clones and drops some. The sample holds around 110,000 clones, roughly 89% seen once. Between the trimmed V and J ends, which lost 7 bases and 1 base, there was a span of 15 bases. The CDR3 spans 15 residues. The V gene's germline CDR1 is SGHRS and CDR2 YFSETQ. The TCR sequence derives from a human donor who was the organ donor for an intestinal transplant. The genes are TRBV5-1 and TRBJ2-1; the D gene is possibly TRBD2 (6 bases). Material: unstimulated CD4+ T cells sorted from spleen or lymph node cells, obtained before transplant. The CDR3 loop reads CASYGGSGSYNEQFF. The CDR3 bases are TGCGCCAGCTATGGGGGGAGCGGGTCCTACAATGAGCAGTTCTTC.